This passage covers 8 T cell receptor beta chains from one sample sequenced in a study of blood T cell repertoires in COVID-19. Clones were read by immunoSEQ multiplex PCR, and TCRdb kept only the in-frame ones, dropping some. Of 60,000 to 75,000 clones in the sample, about 88% are singletons; the top ten hold roughly 3.9%. Sequencing was carried out using peripheral blood. The origin of the receptors is a man between 65 and 79 years old with active COVID-19.

This sequence joins TRBV19 and TRBJ2-4; D perhaps matches TRBD2 (6 bases). Per the germline V gene, CDR1 is LNHDA and CDR2 is SQIVND (reference sequence). This CDR3 region has 14 residues. V lost 3 bases, J lost 6 bases, and 12 bases lay in between. This CDR3 reads CASSMAVGGNIQYF. CDR3 sequence (DNA): TGTGCCAGTAGTATGGCCGTGGGGGGAAACATTCAGTACTTC.

The chain recombines TRBV6-2 or TRBV6-3 with TRBJ1-1, with a tentative D call TRBD1 (5 bases). From germline, CDR1 is MNHEY and CDR2 SVGEGT. V lost 2 bases to trimming and J lost 2 bases, with 9 bases between them. The CDR3 consists of 14 residues. The CDR3 DNA is TGTGCCAGCAGTTACCGGGACTCTAACACTGAAGCTTTCTTT. Protein product: CASSYRDSNTEAFF.

V gene TRBV9 combines with J gene TRBJ2-1, with TRBD2 matching over 7 bases. With 4 bases clipped from V and 1 base from J, the junction kept 8 bases outside the gene matches. The CDR3 sequence is 16 residues long. The V gene's germline CDR1 is SGDLS and CDR2 YYNGEE. The CDR3 loop is CASSPLWEGSYNEQFF. CDR3 nucleotide sequence: TGTGCCAGCAGCCCCTTGTGGGAGGGGTCCTACAATGAGCAGTTCTTC.

The V gene is TRBV30, the J gene TRBJ2-5, with D possibly matching TRBD1 (6 bases). Germline values: CDR1 GTSNPN, CDR2 SVGIG (reference sequence). CDR3 length: 11 residues. Between the trimmed V and J ends, which lost 4 bases and 3 bases, there was a span of 6 bases. CDR3 residues: CAWTGEETQYF. The CDR3, as DNA: TGTGCCTGGACAGGGGAAGAGACCCAGTACTTC.

This clone was seen more than once but under ten times. This chain uses TRBV5-4 with TRBJ2-7; D is perhaps TRBD1 (6 bases). Germline assignment: CDR1 SGHNT and CDR2 YYREEE (reference sequence). V was cut by 4 bases and J by 0 bases, with 11 bases left in between. The CDR3 totals 14 residues. In DNA form, the CDR3 reads TGTGCCAGCAGCCCGGCGGACAGCTCCTACGAGCAGTACTTC. It translates to CASSPADSSYEQYF.

The rearrangement joins TRBV7-8 to TRBJ1-5; D gene uncertain. V shed 5 bases and J shed 9 bases, with 11 bases lying between them. CDR1 and CDR2 (germline): SGHVS, FQNEAQ. This CDR3 is built from 12 residues. The CDR3: CASSPSRGPQHF. In DNA form, the CDR3 reads TGTGCCAGCAGCCCGAGCCGCGGGCCCCAGCATTTT.

This sequence joins TRBV7-3 and TRBJ2-2; 7 nucleotides match TRBD1. Germline-derived CDR1 and CDR2 are SGHTA and FQGTGA. V was pared by 5 bases and J by 7 bases, with 10 bases of the junction left unmatched. The CDR3 is 15 residues long. The CDR3 here is CASSLGDRTGGELFF. CDR3 DNA sequence: TGTGCCAGCAGCCTGGGGGACAGAACCGGCGGGGAGCTGTTTTTT. The full variable domain, rest sourced from reference TRBV7-3 and TRBJ2-2, is GAGVSQTPSNKVTEKGKYVELRCDPISGHTALYWYRQSLGQGPEFLIYFQGTGAADDSGLPNDRFFAVRPEGSVSTLKIQRTERGDSAVYLCASSLGDRTGGELFFGEGSRLTVL.

This chain joins TRBV29-1 and TRBJ2-7; 11 bases align to TRBD1. Germline V gene sequence: CDR1 SQVTM, CDR2 ANQGSEA. J gave up 4 bases and V 4 bases, and 3 bases lay outside the gene matches. The length of the CDR3 is 13 residues. DNA of the CDR3: TGCAGCGTTGGACGGGACAGGGGGTACGAGCAGTACTTC. Translation: CSVGRDRGYEQYF.